This TCR beta chain derives from a study of early T cells in non-severe SARS-CoV-2 infection (TCRdb year 2021). Background on the whole study: TCR sequencing used bulk RNA from unsorted whole blood, so alpha and beta chains could not be paired. What the research found in general, with its limitations: VDJdb matching was skewed toward anti-spike CD8 responses and likely underestimated virus-specific expansions, missing private and CD4 specificities.

As for this clonotype: The target of this receptor is not known. Base quality data are lacking; no much larger clone is found one base away.

Receptor amplification or capture employed 5' RACE. The listed sequencing device is NextSeq 500. To correct for sequencing error and PCR bias, the TCR library protocol tagged individual cDNA molecules with unique molecular identifiers. Both TCR alpha and beta chains were sequenced, and tight co-correlation was observed between alpha and beta sequence abundances in each sample. The paper's processing steps were these. Decombinator V4 was used to annotate TCR sequences for V gene, J gene and CDR3. TCRs were defined as expanded if a significant change between any two time points was detected under a Poisson model with p below 0.0001. TCR abundances were normalised to the total number of TCRs sequenced per sample and were expressed as counts per million. MAIT TCRs were defined by TRAV1-2 paired with TRAJ12, TRAJ20 or TRAJ33, and iNKT TCRs by TRAV10 paired with TRAJ18. VDJdb, accessed on 1 November 2021, was searched for TCRs annotated for CMV, EBV and SARS-CoV-2, and TCRs annotated for more than one antigen were excluded. TCRdb redid the processing of the public reads, applying fastp at Q25 and MiXCR, and retained in-frame beta chains. Each entry merges the rows of one CDR3 protein and shows their most common DNA and genes. The V and J calls, along with clone size, are taken from TCRdb and not from the paper's own processing. For this sample there are some 70,000 distinct CDR3 sequences; 8% to 9.5% appear just once. The ten most abundant clones make up approximately 3% of the sample.

This was a case-control study nested in a cohort of healthcare workers in London, UK, who had nasopharyngeal swab PCR tests and blood samples taken every week. Between 23 and 31 March 2020, the week of the UK lockdown, healthcare workers were enrolled and then followed up weekly for as long as 16 weeks. The CDR3 covers 15 residues, taking in both the cysteine and the phenylalanine. Only the CDR3 portion is preserved as DNA: 45 bases, with reading frame beginning at the first base. V was cut back by 0 bases and J by 4 bases, leaving a gap of 9 bases between them. The germline V gene yields LGHNA for CDR1 and YNFKEQ for CDR2.

This sequence was found in an adult who was a healthcare worker with PCR-confirmed SARS-CoV-2 infection or an uninfected control (not recorded which). This sequence uses TRBV4-2 and TRBJ1-4, with TRBD1 tentatively as D gene (6 bases match). Sequencing used whole blood. The CDR3 region reads CASSQETGYNEKLFF. The DNA sequence is as follows: TGTGCCAGCAGCCAAGAAACAGGGTATAATGAAAAACTGTTTTTT.